This TCR beta chain was recovered during a study of OX40 agonist ivuxolimab in advanced cancers. Study summary: Under the entry rules, prior anti-PD-1, anti-PD-L1 or anti-CTLA-4 therapy was allowed, and roughly 41% had some. Study-wide results and limits: On average, a greater number of expanded clones characterised CD8+ T cells relative to CD4+. Both blood CD4+ and CD8+ T cells showed clonal growth by week 6 at 0.1 to 3.0 mg/kg.

As concerns this clone: Its specificity is unknown.

It was autoimmune disease history or systemic immunosuppression that excluded patients. This CDR3 is built from 19 residues. Trimming removed 0 bases from V and 4 bases from J, with 22 bases in between. CDR1 LGHNT and CDR2 FRNRAP come from the germline V gene. Assay: immunoSEQ multiplex PCR; the TCRdb copy retains only in-frame clones and omits some. The sample lists more than 45,000 clones; around 86% were seen once. The chain joins TRBV12-5 to TRBJ1-5; D is unresolved. The receptor was isolated from an adult with an advanced solid tumor such as melanoma, head and neck, liver or kidney cancer. Sequenced material: CD4+ or CD8+ T cells sorted from blood, taken in a trial of the OX40 agonist ivuxolimab. The DNA for the CDR3 is TGTGCTAGTGGTTTGGTACGGGGTCCTCGGGTATCGGGGAATCAGCCCCAGCATTTT. Translating gives CASGLVRGPRVSGNQPQHF.